This is a list of T cell receptor beta chains from one sample in a study of T-cell reconstitution after alpha-beta-depleted transplantation in children. TCRdb called the PCR reads again in MiXCR, with one record for every CDR3 protein. The data contain 200,000 to 300,000 distinct CDR3 sequences, more than 10% of them singletons. The source was PBMCs from the stem cell graft donor, collected from the stem cell graft. These receptors were taken from a human donor who donated a stem cell graft to a child with acute lymphoblastic leukemia. Each CDR3 is given with its conserved first and last residue. D genes are given only for firm matches. Where a row states a size, it is once, few, many or the class of an expanded clone; other rows omit it.

J	V	D	size	CDR3	DNA
TRBJ2-2	TRBV7-3	TRBD2	.	CASSPWREGSGELFF	TGTGCCAGCAGCCCTTGGCGGGAGGGCAGCGGGGAGCTGTTTTTT
TRBJ1-5	TRBV5-3	.	.	CARSWDGGGNQPQHF	TGTGCCAGAAGCTGGGACGGCGGAGGCAATCAGCCCCAGCATTTT
TRBJ2-2	TRBV30	.	.	CASGRRVNTGELFF	TGTGCCTCAGGAAGGCGGGTTAACACCGGGGAGCTGTTTTTT
TRBJ1-6	TRBV5-1	TRBD1	many	CASSLAGTGGRGGDSPLHF	TGCGCCAGCAGCTTGGCCGGGACAGGGGGCCGAGGTGGTGATTCACCCCTCCACTTT
TRBJ2-5	TRBV4-1	.	many	CASSQDVETQYF	TGCGCCAGCAGCCAAGATGTCGAGACCCAGTACTTC
TRBJ2-7	TRBV28	TRBD1	.	CASSSPRDSRPEQYF	TGTGCCAGCAGTTCCCCGAGGGACAGTCGTCCGGAGCAGTACTTC
TRBJ2-6	TRBV29-1	.	.	CSVPRNSASGANVLTF	TGCAGCGTGCCGCGTAACAGCGCCTCTGGGGCCAACGTCCTGACTTTC
TRBJ1-2	TRBV10-3	.	many	CAISEPKDRPYGYTF	TGTGCCATCAGTGAGCCGAAGGACAGACCCTATGGCTACACCTTC
TRBJ2-1	TRBV6-5	.	many	CASSYSSPGEQFF	TGTGCCAGCAGTTACTCGAGCCCGGGTGAGCAGTTCTTC
TRBJ2-1	TRBV12-3/TRBV12-4	TRBD1	many	CASTLGQGAFF	TGTGCCAGCACCTTAGGACAGGGTGCGTTCTTC
TRBJ2-7	TRBV7-2	TRBD2	many	CASSRTSFYEQYF	TGTGCCAGCAGCCGGACTAGCTTCTACGAGCAGTACTTC
TRBJ2-7	TRBV11-2	.	few	CASSLAAYEQYF	TGTGCCAGCAGCTTAGCCGCCTACGAGCAGTACTTC
TRBJ1-1	TRBV4-1	.	many	CASSQATGWLTMNTEAFF	TGCGCCAGCAGCCAGGCCACAGGGTGGCTCACCATGAACACTGAAGCTTTCTTT
TRBJ2-7	TRBV20-1	.	few	CSASPGRRVNEQYF	TGCAGTGCTTCTCCGGGGAGGAGAGTAAACGAGCAGTACTTC
TRBJ2-7	TRBV7-2	.	few	CASSQRVGGGSSYEQYF	TGTGCCAGCAGCCAGCGCGTGGGGGGCGGGAGCTCCTACGAGCAGTACTTC
TRBJ1-1	TRBV30	.	few	CARRLDRNTEAFF	TGTGCCCGGCGCCTGGACAGGAACACTGAAGCTTTCTTT
TRBJ2-7	TRBV12-3/TRBV12-4	.	few	CASRIGLTYEQYF	TGTGCCAGCAGAATTGGACTTACCTACGAGCAGTACTTC
TRBJ2-7	TRBV5-1	.	.	CASSFTGLYEQYF	TGCGCCAGCAGCTTTACAGGGCTCTACGAGCAGTACTTC